This T cell receptor beta chain was captured in a study of blood T cells in healthy people across ages. V lost 4 bases and J lost 9; bases outside the gene matches: 9. Germline V CDR1 and CDR2: MDHEN, SYDVKM. The CDR3 totals 15 residues. Alongside a J-beta primer mix, a sample-barcoded 5' primer served in a second PCR lasting about 7 to 11 cycles. TCRdb re-called the 5' RACE reads with MiXCR, one entry per CDR3 protein. This sample has 850,000 to 1,000,000 distinct CDR3 sequences, with roughly 50% found just once. The chain employs TRBV28 and TRBJ1-6, with 7 bases that match TRBD1. The sample consisted of blood. This TCR was recovered from a woman aged 55-75 years in good health. In nucleotides, the CDR3 is TGTGCCAGCAGTTCTCAGGACAGGAGTTTTTCACCCCTCCACTTT. Its protein product is CASSSQDRSFSPLHF.